A selection of T cell receptor beta chains follows, all from one sample in a study of blood T cell repertoires in COVID-19. Libraries were prepared by immunoSEQ multiplex PCR; TCRdb keeps only in-frame clonotypes and omits some of them. Among some 490,000 clones listed, 70% to 90% were seen once. The sequenced sample consisted of PBMCs or T cells enriched from blood (not recorded which). The origin of the receptors is a woman aged 60 to 75 who had recovered from COVID-19. Each CDR3 is given with its conserved first and last residue. Each record gives: D gene, V gene, clone size, J gene, CDR3 length, CDR3 DNA, CDR3 protein. The D gene is left open where the match is weak. For some rows the clone size is stated as once, few or many, or as a class when expanded; others skip it.

TRBD1	TRBV4-1	-	TRBJ1-4	15	TGCGCCAGCAGCCAAGATCGAGGGGGCGGTGAAAAACTGTTTTTT	CASSQDRGGGEKLFF
TRBD1	TRBV2	-	TRBJ1-2	13	TGTGCCAGCAACGGACAGGGTGTTCGTGGCTACACCTTC	CASNGQGVRGYTF
TRBD1	TRBV20-1	once	TRBJ1-5	15	TGCAGTGCTAGTAAGGGACAGGGGGCTGGTCAGCCCCAGCATTTT	CSASKGQGAGQPQHF
TRBD1	TRBV5-4	-	TRBJ1-2	15	TGTGCCAGCAGCTCCCCGGGACAGCCCATACATGGCTACACCTTC	CASSSPGQPIHGYTF
TRBD1	TRBV24-1	-	TRBJ1-1	13	TGTGCCACCAGGGGACAGGGGGACACTGAAGCTTTCTTT	CATRGQGDTEAFF
TRBD1	TRBV6-5	-	TRBJ1-4	14	TGTGCCACCGTAGTGACAGGGGGGAACGAAAAACTGTTTTTT	CATVVTGGNEKLFF
-	TRBV28	-	TRBJ1-4	12	TGTGCCGCGAGCGCAACTAATGAAAAACTGTTTTTT	CAASATNEKLFF
TRBD2	TRBV14	-	TRBJ2-2	16	TGTGCCAGCAGCCTACGACTAGCTCGTGATACCGGGGAGCTGTTTTTT	CASSLRLARDTGELFF
-	TRBV7-8	few	TRBJ1-2	13	TGTGCCAGCAGCTTAGGGGCCAACTATGGCTACACCTTC	CASSLGANYGYTF
TRBD2	TRBV9	-	TRBJ2-3	15	TGTGCCAGCAGCTCAGGACTAGCGGGCACAGATACGCAGTATTTT	CASSSGLAGTDTQYF